Presented here are 20 T cell receptor beta chains from one specimen sequenced in a study of blood T cells in healthy people across ages. Together with a sample-barcoded 5' primer, a J-beta primer mix was included in a second PCR lasting 7 to 11 cycles. TCRdb ran MiXCR on the 5' RACE reads and lists one entry per CDR3 protein. The sample carries about 1,600,000 distinct CDR3 sequences, 40% to 50% recorded once. The sequenced material came from blood. All receptors come from a woman under 30 in good health.

The genes are TRBV27 and TRBJ2-5, with a weak D call TRBD2 (6 bases). The germline V gene encodes CDR1 MNHEY and CDR2 SMNVEV (reference sequence). V shed 10 bases and J shed 5 bases, with 17 bases lying between them. This CDR3 is 13 amino acids long. The CDR3 is CATSETRSETQYF. CDR3 sequence (DNA): TGTGCCACCTCAGAGACTAGGAGTGAGACCCAGTACTTC.

This clonotype was seen more than once but under ten times. The chain joins TRBV5-1 to TRBJ1-5; TRBD1 aligns across 7 bases. From germline, CDR1 is SGHRS and CDR2 YFSETQ. V shed 3 bases and J 4 bases; nucleotides not matched to a gene: 4. The CDR3 is 14 amino acids. The CDR3 here is CASSSGQTNQPQHF. CDR3 nucleotides: TGCGCCAGCAGCTCGGGACAGACTAATCAGCCCCAGCATTTT.

This chain uses TRBV20-1 with TRBJ2-1; D uncertain. The germline V and J ends were trimmed by 5 bases and 0 bases, with 14 bases remaining between them. This CDR3 comprises 15 residues. Germline assignment: CDR1 DFQATT and CDR2 SNEGSKA (reference sequence). The CDR3, as DNA: TGCAGTGCTCAGGTGGGCAGTTACTCCTACAATGAGCAGTTCTTC. Its translation is CSAQVGSYSYNEQFF.

This clonotype was seen a few times. V is TRBV4-2 and J is TRBJ1-5; no firm D call. This CDR3 is 17 amino acids long. V gave up 0 bases and J gave up 2 bases, with 14 bases separating them. CDR1 is LGHNA and CDR2 is YNFKEQ in the germline V gene. For the CDR3, the DNA is TGTGCCAGCAGCCAAGAAACGAGGTGGGATGGCAATCAGCCCCAGCATTTT. This sequence encodes CASSQETRWDGNQPQHF.

The rearrangement uses TRBV5-1 and TRBJ1-3, with a tentative D call TRBD1 (6 bases). This CDR3 is built from 17 residues. Trimming removed 0 bases from V and 0 bases from J, with 13 bases in between. CDR1 is SGHRS, CDR2 YFSETQ, per germline. CDR3 bases: TGCGCCAGCAGCTTGGTGGGGCAGGGGAGCTCTGGAAACACCATATATTTT. It translates to CASSLVGQGSSGNTIYF.

V is TRBV2 and J is TRBJ2-1; TRBD2 aligns across 13 bases. The CDR3 is made up of 16 amino acids. V trimming: 6 bases; J trimming: 7 bases; junction bases outside the gene matches: 9. The germline V gene has CDR1 SNHLY and CDR2 FYNNEI. CDR3 amino acids: CASRRSLAGGRNEQFF. DNA for the CDR3: TGTGCCAGCAGGCGCTCACTAGCGGGAGGGAGGAATGAGCAGTTCTTC. The full variable domain, in which reference TRBV2 and TRBJ2-1 provide the parts outside the CDR3, is EPEVTQTPSHQVTQMGQEVILRCVPISNHLYFYWYRQILGQKVEFLVSFYNNEISEKSEIFDDQFSVERPDGSNFTLKIRSTKLEDSAMYFCASRRSLAGGRNEQFFGPGTRLTVL.

This clonotype was recorded only once. The gene calls are TRBV12-3 or TRBV12-4 and TRBJ2-7; 10 nucleotides match TRBD2. The J segment lost 7 bases and the V segment lost 3 bases, leaving 6 bases of the junction unmatched. This CDR3 comprises 14 residues. The DNA of the CDR3 is TGTGCCAGCAGTTTCACTAGCGGGGCGGAAGAGCAGTACTTC. This sequence encodes CASSFTSGAEEQYF.

This clonotype has only a few counts. DNA of the CDR3: TGTGCCAGCAGCCCTCCGAAAGGGTCTTACGAGCAGTACTTC. It translates to CASSPPKGSYEQYF. J is TRBJ2-7 and V is TRBV7-9; the D is unclear. Germline V gene lookup returns CDR1 SEHNR and CDR2 FQNEAQ (reference sequence). The CDR3 is made up of 14 amino acids. With 5 bases removed from V and 4 bases from J, the gap between germline ends came to 15 bases.

This clonotype has more than one count but fewer than ten. V usage is TRBV25-1 and J usage is TRBJ2-2; the D gene is possibly TRBD1 (5 bases). This CDR3 comprises 13 residues. Germline CDR1 MGHDK, CDR2 SYGVNS. Between the trimmed V and J ends, which lost 0 bases and 12 bases, there was a span of 11 bases. CDR3 nucleotide sequence: TGTGCCAGCAGTGAATATGGGGCCCAGAAGCTGTTTTTT. It yields the protein CASSEYGAQKLFF.

V usage is TRBV20-1 and J usage is TRBJ2-3; 12 positions agree with TRBD2. After removal of 2 bases from V and 8 bases from J, the junction contained 14 bases not matched to a gene. The CDR3 is 17 amino acids. Germline lookup yields CDR1 DFQATT and CDR2 SNEGSKA (reference sequence). The CDR3 loop is CSARPWTSGVRLGTQYF. CDR3 DNA: TGCAGTGCTAGACCCTGGACTAGCGGGGTGAGGTTGGGTACGCAGTATTTT.

Here the CDR3 reads CASSPKDSTGNEQFF. In DNA form, the CDR3 reads TGTGCCAGCAGCCCCAAGGACTCCACGGGCAATGAGCAGTTCTTC. This chain connects TRBV11-2 to TRBJ2-1; perhaps TRBD2 as D (5 bases). CDR1 and CDR2 (germline): SGHAT, FQNNGV. Between the trimmed V and J ends, which lost 5 bases and 6 bases, there was a span of 17 bases. The CDR3 is made up of 15 amino acids. Combining the CDR3 with reference TRBV11-2 and TRBJ2-1 gives the whole variable domain EAGVAQSPRYKIIEKRQSVAFWCNPISGHATLYWYQQILGQGPKLLIQFQNNGVVDDSQLPKDRFSAERLKGVDSTLKIQPAKLEDSAVYLCASSPKDSTGNEQFFGPGTRLTVL.

This clonotype was found once. V gene TRBV11-2 combines with J gene TRBJ2-4; 11 bases match TRBD2. The J call may be faulty, since TRBJ2-7 better matches the DNA end. The CDR3 runs 15 residues. CDR1 SGHAT and CDR2 FQNNGV come from the germline V gene. In nucleotides, the CDR3 is TGTGCCAGCAGCTTAGAGCCTAGCGGGAGGTACGAGCAGTACTTC. Protein sequence: CASSLEPSGRYEQYF.

The CDR3 nucleotides are TGTGCCAGCAGTTATCGTTCGACAGGGGGCGTGAGCAATCAGCCCCAGCATTTT. Translated, it gives CASSYRSTGGVSNQPQHF. The chain recombines TRBV6-5 with TRBJ1-5; 10 nucleotides line up with TRBD1. The CDR3 sequence is 18 residues long. The germline gives CDR1 MNHEY, CDR2 SVGAGI. Trimming removed 3 bases from V and 1 base from J; junction bases left unmatched: 9.

This clonotype was observed a few times. V and J are TRBV12-3 or TRBV12-4 and TRBJ2-3, with 12 bases aligning to TRBD2. Unmatched junction bases numbered 12, after V lost 3 bases and J lost 2 bases. This CDR3 contains 19 residues. The CDR3 spells CASSFTHFGLAGTTDTQYF. CDR3 sequence (DNA): TGTGCCAGCAGTTTTACCCACTTCGGACTAGCGGGGACCACAGATACGCAGTATTTT.

This clonotype has more than one count but fewer than ten. The J gene is TRBJ2-3, the V gene TRBV20-1; D possibly matches TRBD1 or TRBD2 (5 bases each). V was pared by 0 bases and J by 2 bases, with 15 bases between. The CDR3 extends over 16 amino acids. The germline gives CDR1 DFQATT, CDR2 SNEGSKA (reference sequence). The CDR3 is CSARDLRGHYTDTQYF. CDR3 bases: TGCAGTGCTAGAGATTTACGGGGCCATTACACAGATACGCAGTATTTT.

Comments on this clonotype: Compared with germline, one end of the junction differs, possibly owing to a read error. This chain joins TRBV27 and TRBJ2-7; D unclear. The germline CDR1 and CDR2 sequences are MNHEY and SMNVEV (reference sequence). This CDR3 region has 13 residues. The CDR3 DNA is TGTGCCAGCAGTGTATCGGACGGGTACGAGCAGTACTTC. Translating gives CASSVSDGYEQYF.

The chain employs TRBV30 and TRBJ2-6, with TRBD1 matching over 9 bases. CDR1 GTSNPN and CDR2 SVGIG come from the germline V gene (reference sequence). This CDR3 is built from 17 residues. Trimming at V came to 2 bases and at J to 1 base, leaving 6 bases not matched to a gene. CDR3 DNA: TGTGCCTGGAGTCGGGACAGGGTTCCTTCTGGGGCCAACGTCCTGACTTTC. Residues: CAWSRDRVPSGANVLTF.

The chain links TRBV25-1 to TRBJ1-1; no clear D gene. The CDR3 loop spans 12 amino acids. The V gene lost 2 bases and the J gene lost 8 bases, with 9 bases spanning the gap. The V gene's germline CDR1 is MGHDK and CDR2 SYGVNS. CDR3 sequence: CASSENLREAFF. The CDR3 region has the DNA TGTGCCAGCAGTGAAAATTTAAGGGAAGCTTTCTTT.

The chain has TRBV6-2 or TRBV6-3 and TRBJ2-5, with 9 positions matching TRBD1. The CDR3 has 16 residues. CDR1 and CDR2 from the germline V gene are MNHEY and SVGEGT. The junction had 13 bases not matched to a gene; V was cut back by 6 bases and J by 5 bases. CDR3 amino acids: CASRRQRTGVKETQYF. CDR3 nucleotide sequence: TGTGCCAGCAGGCGGCAGAGGACAGGGGTAAAGGAGACCCAGTACTTC.

The gene calls are TRBV7-2 and TRBJ1-1; D is ambiguous. The CDR3 is made up of 13 amino acids. Trimming took 3 bases from V and 4 from J, leaving 9 bases between them. Germline values: CDR1 SGHTA, CDR2 FQGNSA. CDR3 region: CASSFDHFTEAFF. The CDR3 DNA is TGTGCCAGCAGCTTCGATCATTTCACTGAAGCTTTCTTT.